Below are 13 T cell receptor beta chains sequenced from a single sample in a study of OX40 agonist ivuxolimab in advanced cancers. Profiling relied on immunoSEQ multiplex PCR, and the TCRdb table lists in-frame clones only, not all of them. The sample includes 49,000 or so clones, about nine tenths seen only once; the top ten take roughly 49%. This specimen was CD4+ or CD8+ T cells sorted from blood, taken in a trial of the OX40 agonist ivuxolimab. These receptors came from an adult with an advanced solid tumor such as melanoma, head and neck, liver or kidney cancer.

This clone was seen just once. V gene TRBV11-2 combines with J gene TRBJ2-1; no reliable D call. CDR1 is SGHAT and CDR2 is FQNNGV in the germline V gene. V dropped 5 bases and J dropped 7 bases, with 6 bases sitting between them. This CDR3 comprises 11 residues. Here the CDR3 reads CASSPDNEQFF. CDR3 coding DNA: TGTGCCAGCAGCCCCGATAATGAGCAGTTCTTC.

The chain uses TRBV18 and TRBJ1-2; 7 positions agree with TRBD1. The CDR3 is made up of 15 amino acids. Germline CDR1 reads KGHSH; CDR2 reads LQKENI. Trimming took 3 bases from V and 7 from J; bases not matched to a gene: 11. CDR3 coding DNA: TGTGCCAGCTCACCGACCGCCCAGGGGGGCTCTGGCTACACCTTC. The encoded protein is CASSPTAQGGSGYTF.

This sequence joins TRBV30 and TRBJ1-2; D gene ambiguous. This CDR3 region has 14 residues. Germline CDR1 is GTSNPN and CDR2 is SVGIG (reference sequence). V was cut by 3 bases and J by 4 bases, with 15 bases left in between. The CDR3 is CAWRRARGSYGYTF. CDR3 DNA: TGTGCCTGGAGAAGGGCCCGGGGTTCCTATGGCTACACCTTC. Supplemented by reference TRBV30 and TRBJ1-2, the full variable domain reads SQTIHQWPATLVQPVGSPLSLECTVEGTSNPNLYWYRQAAGRGLQLLFYSVGIGQISSEVPQNLSASRPQDRQFILSSKKLLLSDSGFYLCAWRRARGSYGYTFGSGTRLTVV.

This clone came up once. This sequence joins TRBV5-6 and TRBJ2-4; D might be TRBD1 (5 bases). V gave up 0 bases and J gave up 2 bases, with 15 bases separating them. CDR1 SGHDT and CDR2 YYEEEE come from the germline V gene. This CDR3 region has 17 residues. In nucleotides, the CDR3 is TGTGCCAGCAGCTTGGACCAGGGTTTTCTAACCAAAAACATTCAGTACTTC. Translation gives CASSLDQGFLTKNIQYF.

The chain carries TRBV7-2 and TRBJ2-2; D is perhaps TRBD1 (6 bases). The germline CDR1 and CDR2 sequences are SGHTA and FQGNSA. This CDR3 comprises 16 residues. V was pared by 1 base and J by 0 bases, with 9 bases between. Here the CDR3 reads CASSLVGGPNTGELFF. Written as DNA, the CDR3 is TGTGCCAGCAGCTTAGTAGGGGGACCGAACACCGGGGAGCTGTTTTTT.

In DNA form, the CDR3 reads TGTGCCAGCAGCTTAGCCCTCGCAGCCGCTAGCACAGATACGCAGTATTTT. Translated, it gives CASSLALAAASTDTQYF. The J gene is TRBJ2-3, the V gene TRBV11-2; no reliable D call. Germline V gives CDR1 SGHAT, CDR2 FQNNGV. This CDR3 has 17 residues. The ends were cut back, 1 base at V and 0 bases at J, with 14 bases in the middle.

The chain employs TRBV6-1 and TRBJ2-1, with a tentative D call TRBD2 (5 bases). V lost 3 bases, J lost 1 base, and 10 bases lay in between. Germline CDR1 MNHNS, CDR2 SASEGT. This CDR3 region has 15 residues. Written as DNA, the CDR3 is TGTGCCAGCAGTGAGGCTCCGGGGTCCTACAATGAGCAGTTCTTC. Its translation is CASSEAPGSYNEQFF.

J is TRBJ1-2 and V is TRBV7-3, with 9 bases identical to TRBD1. CDR3 length equals 14 residues. V gave up 5 bases and J gave up 6 bases; unmatched junction bases: 7. Germline CDR1 is SGHTA and CDR2 is FQGTGA. CDR3 sequence: CASSAQQGADGYTF. CDR3 sequence (DNA): TGTGCCAGCAGCGCTCAACAGGGGGCCGATGGCTACACCTTC. Together with reference TRBV7-3 and TRBJ1-2, the CDR3 gives the full variable domain: GAGVSQTPSNKVTEKGKYVELRCDPISGHTALYWYRQSLGQGPEFLIYFQGTGAADDSGLPNDRFFAVRPEGSVSTLKIQRTERGDSAVYLCASSAQQGADGYTFGSGTRLTVV.

The chain uses TRBV25-1 and TRBJ2-1; 9 bases map to TRBD2. The CDR3 sequence is 16 residues long. The trim removed 3 bases at V and 9 bases at J, leaving 12 bases unmatched. Germline V gives CDR1 MGHDK, CDR2 SYGVNS. The CDR3 nucleotides read TGTGCCAGCAGTGAGATAGCGGGAGAGCGGTATGGTGAGCAGTTCTTC. It yields the protein CASSEIAGERYGEQFF. Looking up the rest from reference TRBV25-1 and TRBJ2-1 gives the full variable domain: EADIYQTPRYLVIGTGKKITLECSQTMGHDKMYWYQQDPGMELHLIHYSYGVNSTEKGDLSSESTVSRIRTEHFPLTLESARPSHTSQYLCASSEIAGERYGEQFFGPGTRLTVL.

To note about this clone: Other DNA sequences within the sample encode an identical CDR3. The chain is built from TRBV6-5 and TRBJ2-3, with a weak D call TRBD1 (6 bases). Germline V CDR1 and CDR2: MNHEY, SVGAGI. The CDR3 runs 13 residues. V gave up 0 bases and J gave up 6 bases, with 7 bases separating them. Here the CDR3 reads CASSYSGADTQYF. The CDR3 DNA reads TGTGCCAGCAGTTACTCGGGGGCCGATACGCAGTATTTT.

V is TRBV4-3 and J is TRBJ1-1; D remains ambiguous. Trimming took off 0 bases at V and 0 bases at J, with 8 bases between the two ends. Germline-derived CDR1 and CDR2 are LGHNA and YSLEER. The CDR3 covers 15 residues. The CDR3 sequence is CASSQEEPMNTEAFF. As DNA, the CDR3 is TGCGCCAGCAGCCAAGAGGAGCCGATGAACACTGAAGCTTTCTTT.

V gene TRBV7-9 combines with J gene TRBJ1-1; TRBD1 matches 8 bases. CDR1 and CDR2 from the germline V gene are SEHNR and FQNEAQ (reference sequence). The V and J ends lost 1 base and 7 bases, in that order; junction bases with no gene match: 5. The CDR3 runs to 14 residues. The CDR3 sequence: CASSLGTGHSEAFF. The CDR3 DNA reads as TGTGCCAGCAGCTTAGGGACAGGGCACAGTGAAGCTTTCTTT.

The rearrangement uses TRBV9 and TRBJ2-1; D is uncertain. Germline CDR1 and CDR2: SGDLS and YYNGEE. The CDR3 consists of 17 residues. Trimming stripped 1 base from V and 0 bases from J, with 14 bases between. This CDR3 is CASSVKDFRSSYNEQFF. In nucleotides, the CDR3 is TGTGCCAGCAGCGTAAAAGATTTTAGGAGCTCCTACAATGAGCAGTTCTTC.